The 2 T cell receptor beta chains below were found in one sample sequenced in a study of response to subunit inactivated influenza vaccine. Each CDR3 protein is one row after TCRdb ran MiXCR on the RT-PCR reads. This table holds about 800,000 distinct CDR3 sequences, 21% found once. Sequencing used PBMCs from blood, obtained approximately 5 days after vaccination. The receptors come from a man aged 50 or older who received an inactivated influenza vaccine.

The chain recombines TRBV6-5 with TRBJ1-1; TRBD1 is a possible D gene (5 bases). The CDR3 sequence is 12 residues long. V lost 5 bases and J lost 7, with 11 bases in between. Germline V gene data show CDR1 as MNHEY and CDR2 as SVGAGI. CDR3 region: CASSLLGGEAFF. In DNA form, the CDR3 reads TGTGCCAGCAGTCTTTTGGGGGGTGAAGCTTTCTTT.

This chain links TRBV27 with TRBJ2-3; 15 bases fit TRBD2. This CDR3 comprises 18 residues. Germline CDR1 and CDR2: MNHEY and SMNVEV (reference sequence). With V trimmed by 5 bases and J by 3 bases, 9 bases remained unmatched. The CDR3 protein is CASSQRGLAGGPTDTQYF. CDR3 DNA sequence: TGTGCCAGCAGTCAACGGGGACTAGCGGGAGGCCCTACAGATACGCAGTATTTT.